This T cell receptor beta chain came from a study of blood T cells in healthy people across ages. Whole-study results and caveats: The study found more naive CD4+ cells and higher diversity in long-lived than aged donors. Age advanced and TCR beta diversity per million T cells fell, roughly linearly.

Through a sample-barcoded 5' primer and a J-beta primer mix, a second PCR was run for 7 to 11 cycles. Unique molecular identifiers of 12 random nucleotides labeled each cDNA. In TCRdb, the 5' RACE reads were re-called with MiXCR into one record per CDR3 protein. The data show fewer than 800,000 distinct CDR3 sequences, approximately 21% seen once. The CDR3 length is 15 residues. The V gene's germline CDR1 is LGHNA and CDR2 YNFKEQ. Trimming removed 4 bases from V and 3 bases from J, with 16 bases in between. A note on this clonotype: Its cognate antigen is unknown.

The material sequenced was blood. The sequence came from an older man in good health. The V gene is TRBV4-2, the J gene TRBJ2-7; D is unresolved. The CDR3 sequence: CASSPDGSTSYEQYF. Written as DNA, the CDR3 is TGTGCCAGCAGCCCGGATGGCTCCACCAGCTACGAGCAGTACTTC.